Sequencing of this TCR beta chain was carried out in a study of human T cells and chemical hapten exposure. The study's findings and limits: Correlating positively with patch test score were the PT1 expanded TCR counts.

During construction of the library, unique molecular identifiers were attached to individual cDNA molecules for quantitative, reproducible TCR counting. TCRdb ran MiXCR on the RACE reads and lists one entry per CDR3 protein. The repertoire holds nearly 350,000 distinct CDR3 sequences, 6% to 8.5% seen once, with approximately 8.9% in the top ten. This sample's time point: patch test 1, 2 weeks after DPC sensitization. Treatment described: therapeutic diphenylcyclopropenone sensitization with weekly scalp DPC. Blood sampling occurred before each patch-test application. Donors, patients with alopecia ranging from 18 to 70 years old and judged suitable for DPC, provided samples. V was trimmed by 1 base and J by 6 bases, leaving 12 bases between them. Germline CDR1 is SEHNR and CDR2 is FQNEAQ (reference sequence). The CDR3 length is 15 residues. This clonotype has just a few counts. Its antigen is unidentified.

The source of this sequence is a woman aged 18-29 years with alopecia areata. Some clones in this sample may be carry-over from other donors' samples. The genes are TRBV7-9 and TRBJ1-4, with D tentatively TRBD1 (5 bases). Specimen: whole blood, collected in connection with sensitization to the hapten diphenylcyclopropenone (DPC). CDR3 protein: CASSLGQGYDEKLFF. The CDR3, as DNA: TGTGCCAGCAGCTTAGGCCAGGGCTATGATGAAAAACTGTTTTTT.